The 29 T cell receptor beta chains reported below all come from one sample, sequenced in a study of blood T cell repertoires in COVID-19 (dated by TCRdb to 2020 to 2021). The library was built by means of the immunoSEQ multiplex PCR assay. In TCRdb, the immuneACCESS table is reduced to in-frame sequences with V and J assigned. These tables do not hold every clone; where another copy was compared, an unresolved V gene accounts for under half, and the others remain unexplained. For this sample there are tens of thousands of clones; approximately 80% appear just once. The leading ten clones occupy 19% of the sample. Source material: peripheral blood. Receptor source: a woman of 80 years or more with acute or convalescent COVID-19.

The rearrangement uses TRBV7-9 and TRBJ2-2, with 14 bases that match TRBD2. CDR3 length equals 16 residues. Looked up from germline, CDR1 is SEHNR and CDR2 is FQNEAQ (reference sequence). V was clipped by 5 bases and J by 5 bases; unmatched bases: 4. CDR3 nucleotides: TGTGCCAGCAGCCAGACTAGCGGGGGGGCAACCGGGGAGCTGTTTTTT. The encoded protein is CASSQTSGGATGELFF.

A single count supports this clone. The V call is TRBV18, the J call TRBJ2-3, with 14 bases matching TRBD2. The germline CDR1 and CDR2 sequences are KGHSH and LQKENI. The junction had 2 bases not matched to a gene; V was cut back by 1 base and J by 8 bases. The CDR3 has 15 amino acids. This chain's CDR3 is CASSPRGLAGVTQYF. Written as DNA, the CDR3 is TGTGCCAGCTCACCACGGGGACTAGCGGGAGTTACGCAGTATTTT.

This chain joins TRBV7-2 and TRBJ2-2, with 9 bases that match TRBD2. Losses at the gene ends were 5 bases for V and 6 bases for J; bases not matched to a gene: 7. CDR3 size: 15 residues. The V gene's germline CDR1 is SGHTA and CDR2 FQGNSA. The CDR3 nucleotides read TGTGCCAGCAGCCCTCGGCGGGGGGGCCCCGGGGAGCTGTTTTTT. This codes for CASSPRRGGPGELFF.

J is TRBJ2-2 and V is TRBV10-3; 8 bases fit TRBD2. Germline values: CDR1 ENHRY, CDR2 SYGVKD. The CDR3 loop spans 16 amino acids. V shed 6 bases, J shed 5 bases, and the junction held 11 bases outside the gene matches. The chain's CDR3 is CAIRPSGTSKTGELFF. For the CDR3, the DNA is TGTGCCATCAGGCCCTCGGGGACTAGTAAGACCGGGGAGCTGTTTTTT.

The V and J genes are TRBV7-9 and TRBJ2-2; no firm D call. Germline CDR1 and CDR2: SEHNR and FQNEAQ (reference sequence). The germline V and J ends were trimmed by 7 bases and 0 bases, with 12 bases remaining between them. This CDR3 is built from 15 residues. The CDR3 sequence is CASIENPSNTGELFF. CDR3 sequence (DNA): TGTGCCAGCATCGAGAACCCCTCGAACACCGGGGAGCTGTTTTTT.

The sample holds a few counts of this clone. V and J are TRBV7-9 and TRBJ2-7; no reliable D call. The V gene's germline CDR1 is SEHNR and CDR2 FQNEAQ (reference sequence). Trimming left V 3 bases short and J 0 bases short, with 15 bases between. The CDR3 is made up of 16 amino acids. CDR3 amino acids: CASSFGRTMSSYEQYF. The CDR3 DNA reads as TGTGCCAGCAGCTTCGGTCGCACTATGAGCTCCTACGAGCAGTACTTC.

The chain is built from TRBV7-2 and TRBJ1-2, with 7 bases lining up with TRBD1. The germline V gene encodes CDR1 SGHTA and CDR2 FQGNSA. Unmatched junction bases numbered 14, after V lost 5 bases and J lost 8 bases. CDR3 length: 15 residues. CDR3 DNA sequence: TGTGCCAGCAGCCCCATCCGGACAGGCAAAGGGGGCTACACCTTC. Residues: CASSPIRTGKGGYTF. The full variable domain, its missing parts supplied by reference TRBV7-2 and TRBJ1-2, is GAGVSQSPSNKVTEKGKDVELRCDPISGHTALYWYRQSLGQGLEFLIYFQGNSAPDKSGLPSDRFSAERTGGSVSTLTIQRTQQEDSAVYLCASSPIRTGKGGYTFGSGTRLTVV.

V is TRBV5-1 and J is TRBJ2-2; possibly TRBD1 for D (5 bases). The ends were cut back, 6 bases at V and 0 bases at J, with 15 bases in the middle. CDR3 size: 16 residues. In germline, CDR1 is SGHRS, CDR2 YFSETQ. The CDR3 protein is CASKNPGYANTGELFF. For the CDR3, the DNA is TGCGCCAGCAAAAACCCAGGGTACGCGAACACCGGGGAGCTGTTTTTT.

This chain connects TRBV7-2 to TRBJ1-1; D not resolved. Trimming took off 6 bases at V and 3 bases at J, with 11 bases between the two ends. The CDR3 length is 13 residues. Germline V gene sequence: CDR1 SGHTA, CDR2 FQGNSA. The CDR3, as DNA: TGTGCCAGCAGGGAGGTTGAGGACACTGAAGCTTTCTTT. Translated, it gives CASREVEDTEAFF.

The chain employs TRBV18 and TRBJ2-5, with D possibly being TRBD1 (6 bases). The germline V gene has CDR1 KGHSH and CDR2 LQKENI. There are 15 residues in the CDR3. V was trimmed by 1 base and J by 1 base, leaving 10 bases between them. CDR3 residues: CASSPRQGPQETQYF. The DNA of the CDR3 is TGTGCCAGCTCACCACGGCAGGGGCCCCAAGAGACCCAGTACTTC.

CDR3 region: CASSRTQRGLGYTF. CDR3 nucleotides: TGTGCCAGCAGCCGAACGCAGAGAGGTCTTGGCTACACCTTC. This sequence joins TRBV3-1 (or the pseudogene TRBV3-2) and TRBJ1-2, with D hard to call. The CDR3 runs 14 residues. Germline CDR1 reads LGHDT; CDR2 reads YNNKEL (reference sequence). The ends were cut back, 4 bases at V and 7 bases at J, with 16 bases in the middle.

DNA for the CDR3: TGTGCCAGCAGTGAGGACGTACAGGACTACGAGCAGTACTTC. Its protein product is CASSEDVQDYEQYF. The V gene is TRBV6-1, the J gene TRBJ2-7; D is perhaps TRBD1 (5 bases). This CDR3 has 14 amino acids. Germline V CDR1 and CDR2: MNHNS, SASEGT. Trimming shortened V by 3 bases and J by 3 bases, and 12 bases separated the two germline ends.

The rearrangement joins TRBV5-6 to TRBJ1-6; D perhaps matches TRBD1 (5 bases). The length of the CDR3 is 14 residues. Germline V CDR1 and CDR2: SGHDT, YYEEEE. Trimming shortened V by 0 bases and J by 9 bases, and 10 bases separated the two germline ends. CDR3 region: CASSLGRGVSPLHF. In nucleotides, the CDR3 is TGTGCCAGCAGCTTGGGGAGGGGCGTTTCACCCCTCCACTTT.

V and J are TRBV6-5 and TRBJ1-6, with TRBD1 identical over 9 bases. The CDR3 consists of 15 residues. Germline V gene data show CDR1 as MNHEY and CDR2 as SVGAGI. V trimming: 5 bases; J trimming: 7 bases; junction bases outside the gene matches: 6. CDR3 DNA: TGTGCCAGCAGTCCATCCGGGACAGGGAATTCACCCCTCCACTTT. Protein sequence: CASSPSGTGNSPLHF.

This clone was counted between two and nine times. This chain connects TRBV11-2 to TRBJ2-7, with D perhaps TRBD1 (6 bases). This CDR3 is built from 15 residues. V dropped 3 bases and J dropped 1 base, with 13 bases sitting between them. CDR1 and CDR2 (germline): SGHAT, FQNNGV. The CDR3 loop reads CASSLNDDRSYEQYF. The DNA for the CDR3 is TGTGCCAGCAGCTTGAACGACGACAGGTCCTACGAGCAGTACTTC.

This chain links TRBV2 with TRBJ2-1; 11 positions agree with TRBD2. Unmatched junction bases numbered 11, after V lost 10 bases and J lost 9 bases. CDR1 is SNHLY, CDR2 FYNNEI, per germline. The CDR3 totals 14 residues. The CDR3, as DNA: TGTGCCATAACTAGCGGGGGCTTACCCAGTGAGCAGTTCTTC. It encodes CAITSGGLPSEQFF.

The gene calls are TRBV7-2 and TRBJ2-1; 12 nucleotides line up with TRBD2. The V gene's germline CDR1 is SGHTA and CDR2 FQGNSA. Trimming removed 6 bases from V and 6 bases from J; junction bases left unmatched: 6. The CDR3 spans 15 residues. The CDR3 loop is CASRAGLAGPNEQFF. The CDR3 DNA follows: TGTGCCAGCAGAGCCGGACTAGCGGGGCCCAATGAGCAGTTCTTC.

This chain links TRBV19 with TRBJ2-1; D not resolved. This CDR3 has 15 amino acids. V gave up 4 bases and J gave up 7 bases, with 17 bases separating them. The germline gives CDR1 LNHDA, CDR2 SQIVND (reference sequence). The chain's CDR3 is CASSKPSLWANEQFF. For the CDR3, the DNA is TGTGCCAGTAGTAAGCCCTCTCTGTGGGCGAATGAGCAGTTCTTC.

This chain uses TRBV6-5 with TRBJ2-3, with a tentative D call TRBD2 (6 bases). The CDR3 spans 14 residues. Germline V CDR1 and CDR2: MNHEY, SVGAGI. The ends were cut back, 8 bases at V and 7 bases at J, with 19 bases in the middle. Written as DNA, the CDR3 is TGTGCCAGCCGGCGCGGGGCGACAAGAAATACGCAGTATTTT. Amino acid sequence: CASRRGATRNTQYF.

The V gene is TRBV9, the J gene TRBJ2-3, with 9 positions matching TRBD2. The CDR3 consists of 15 residues. V lost 0 bases and J lost 5; bases outside the gene matches: 4. The germline V gene has CDR1 SGDLS and CDR2 YYNGEE. CDR3 protein: CASSVASSGKDTQYF. DNA for the CDR3: TGTGCCAGCAGCGTAGCCTCTAGCGGGAAAGATACGCAGTATTTT.

V gene TRBV2 combines with J gene TRBJ1-1, with unresolved D. Between the trimmed V and J ends, which lost 2 bases and 1 base, there was a span of 14 bases. CDR3 length equals 16 residues. Germline lookup yields CDR1 SNHLY and CDR2 FYNNEI. CDR3 bases: TGTGCCAGCAGTGAATCCTTTCTCGGTAAGAACACTGAAGCTTTCTTT. It translates to CASSESFLGKNTEAFF. Combining the CDR3 with reference TRBV2 and TRBJ1-1 gives the whole variable domain EPEVTQTPSHQVTQMGQEVILRCVPISNHLYFYWYRQILGQKVEFLVSFYNNEISEKSEIFDDQFSVERPDGSNFTLKIRSTKLEDSAMYFCASSESFLGKNTEAFFGQGTRLTVV.

This clone has a count of ten or more. The CDR3 region is CASRGTGMNTEAFF. The CDR3 DNA sequence: TGTGCCAGCAGAGGTACAGGAATGAACACTGAAGCTTTCTTT. This chain uses TRBV3-1 (or the pseudogene TRBV3-2) with TRBJ1-1, with D possibly being TRBD1 (5 bases). With 6 bases removed from V and 0 bases from J, the gap between germline ends came to 11 bases. The CDR3 is made up of 14 amino acids. Germline V gene data show CDR1 as LGHDT and CDR2 as YNNKEL (reference sequence).

The J gene is TRBJ2-2, the V gene TRBV5-1; possible D gene TRBD1, 6 bases. The V end was cut by 6 bases, the J end by 2 bases, with 11 bases between. The CDR3 has 14 residues. Germline V gene sequence: CDR1 SGHRS, CDR2 YFSETQ. CDR3 loop: CASTPDSNTGELFF. The CDR3 region has the DNA TGCGCCAGCACCCCGGACAGCAACACCGGGGAGCTGTTTTTT.

This clone was seen just once. This chain joins TRBV11-2 and TRBJ2-2; a weak D match, TRBD2 (6 bases). With 3 bases removed from V and 0 bases from J, the gap between germline ends came to 11 bases. This CDR3 comprises 16 residues. Germline V lookup: CDR1 SGHAT, CDR2 FQNNGV. For the CDR3, the DNA is TGTGCCAGCAGCTTCCTGCTAGCGTCGAACACCGGGGAGCTGTTTTTT. It translates to CASSFLLASNTGELFF.

The chain joins TRBV7-9 to TRBJ1-5; D is unclear. The CDR3 totals 12 residues. CDR1 and CDR2 from the germline V gene are SEHNR and FQNEAQ (reference sequence). V lost 3 bases and J lost 7, with 7 bases in between. CDR3 residues: CASSLGAQPQHF. The CDR3 DNA reads TGTGCCAGCAGCTTGGGCGCCCAGCCCCAGCATTTT. The entire variable domain, with the rest obtained from reference TRBV7-9 and TRBJ1-5, is as follows: DTGVSQNPRHKITKRGQNVTFRCDPISEHNRLYWYRQTLGQGPEFLTYFQNEAQLEKSRLLSDRFSAERPKGSFSTLEIQRTEQGDSAMYLCASSLGAQPQHFGDGTRLSIL.

This clone was recorded a few times. This rearrangement joins TRBV6-5 to TRBJ1-6; D remains ambiguous. V was cut by 6 bases and J by 8 bases, with 14 bases left in between. CDR1 and CDR2 (germline): MNHEY, SVGAGI. The length of the CDR3 is 14 residues. For the CDR3, the DNA is TGTGCCAGCAGCCTCTTCGAGGGAGATTCACCCCTCCACTTT. It specifies CASSLFEGDSPLHF.

The chain couples TRBV29-1 to TRBJ2-5; D possibly corresponds to TRBD1 (5 bases). The length of the CDR3 is 13 residues. The V and J ends lost 6 bases and 4 bases respectively, with 15 bases between them. Germline-derived CDR1 and CDR2 are SQVTM and ANQGSEA. CDR3 loop: CSVNRQGTETQYF. For the CDR3, the DNA is TGCAGCGTGAACCGGCAGGGCACAGAGACCCAGTACTTC.

The rearrangement links TRBV7-3 to TRBJ2-1, with TRBD2 identical over 14 bases. The trim removed 4 bases at V and 7 bases at J, leaving 3 bases unmatched. In germline, CDR1 is SGHTA, CDR2 FQGTGA. CDR3 length equals 15 residues. CDR3 coding DNA: TGTGCCAGCAGCTCCGGGACTAGCGGGGGAAATGAGCAGTTCTTC. Residues: CASSSGTSGGNEQFF.

The V gene is TRBV14, the J gene TRBJ2-7, with D possibly TRBD1 on 5 matching bases. CDR3 size: 16 residues. Germline-derived CDR1 and CDR2 are SGHDN and FVKESK. Trimming left V 4 bases short and J 2 bases short, with 18 bases between. The CDR3 spells CASSLAKAPGPYEQYF. For the CDR3, the DNA is TGTGCCAGCAGCCTAGCCAAAGCCCCAGGGCCCTACGAGCAGTACTTC.